Listed below are T cell receptor beta chains from one sample, sequenced in a study of cytomegalovirus exposure and HLA in healthy donors. The data were produced by immunoSEQ multiplex PCR, yet TCRdb's version contains in-frame clones alone and is incomplete. The sample records a few hundred thousand clones, approximately 82% being singletons. The sample comprised PBMCs. These receptors were collected from a woman between 45 and 65 years old in good health and CMV-seropositive. Each CDR3 is given with its conserved first and last residue.

j_call	v_call	cdr3_aa
TRBJ2-1	TRBV29-1	CSVGGLGLGQFF
TRBJ2-6	TRBV19	CASSRGTFVSGANVLTF
TRBJ2-7	TRBV5-6	CASSTEQGINYEQYF
TRBJ2-1	TRBV7-9	CASSLRGDYNEQFF
TRBJ1-2	TRBV7-6	CASSSASAGVYGYTF
TRBJ2-7	TRBV10-1	CASSEHAPGLAGFEQYF
TRBJ2-1	TRBV7-6	CASSLSRGSNEQFF
TRBJ1-1	TRBV2	CASRVIDGGTEAFF
TRBJ2-5	TRBV28	CVSRGGGQETQYF
TRBJ2-7	TRBV6-1	CASIRQGAHEQYF
TRBJ1-6	TRBV5-1	CASSLDRGNSPLHF
TRBJ2-7	TRBV30	CAWSVPPGQYEQYF
TRBJ2-7	TRBV7-2	CASSLAGGATYEQYF
TRBJ2-2	TRBV20-1	CSAQGGRELFF
TRBJ1-6	TRBV7-2	CASSSNRVGSPLHF
TRBJ1-1	TRBV5-1	CASSLVFGQGQPFF
TRBJ1-1	TRBV4-3	CASSQVFDATGAEAFF
TRBJ1-2	TRBV6-5	CASSYTGTGKGYTF
TRBJ2-7	TRBV5-1	CASSSTGYYEQYF
TRBJ1-4	TRBV19	CASRVDSQINEKLFF
TRBJ2-7	TRBV5-1	CASRASGVYEQYF
TRBJ2-5	TRBV11-2	CASIMGRGAFRETQYF
TRBJ1-1	TRBV4-1	CASSQKGGTENMNTEAFF
TRBJ1-2	TRBV9	CASSGGGGQGPNYGYTF
TRBJ2-3	TRBV25-1	CASSGDRGRTDTQYF
TRBJ2-5	TRBV29-1	CSLAGVKGRETQYF
TRBJ2-6	TRBV29-1	CSVGSRTPGANVLTF
TRBJ2-7	TRBV4-2	CASSQDLAGGGAYEQYF
TRBJ1-6	TRBV6-1	CASSEQGQGSPLHF
TRBJ2-3	TRBV5-6	CASSFRLPGVRRSTDTQYF
TRBJ1-1	TRBV29-1	CSGQTGATEAFF
TRBJ1-3	TRBV6-5	CASRAPGGSGNTIYF
NA	TRBV5-1	CASSLRDRTYEQYF
TRBJ2-7	TRBV9	CASSVGHDYEQYF
TRBJ2-5	TRBV19	CASSVLAGGLGGVQETQYF
TRBJ2-5	TRBV5-6	CASSSMTALGSGTQYF
TRBJ1-1	TRBV6-1	CASSELVRGSEAFF
TRBJ2-7	TRBV5-1	CASSLALGSSYEQYF
NA	TRBV6-5	CASRRTGNPEQYF
TRBJ2-7	TRBV19	CASRALAGGYEQYF
TRBJ1-4	TRBV5-1	CASSLWALSSNEKLFF
TRBJ1-2	TRBV7-9	CASSTSVGPLAGGYTF
TRBJ1-2	TRBV6-1	CASKNPGRGALGYTF
TRBJ1-2	TRBV2	CASSERENYGYTF
TRBJ2-3	TRBV7-2	CASSLVLAGDTQYF
TRBJ2-3	TRBV7-3	CASSSETGTQYF
TRBJ2-7	TRBV6-5	CASSYHNGGQYF
TRBJ2-2	TRBV15	CATSRTYGTSGGGNTGELFF
TRBJ1-2	TRBV5-4	CASSSTQRTGDYGYTF
TRBJ1-2	TRBV20-1	CSARGASGYTF
TRBJ2-1	TRBV30	CAWSRGLAGGRNEQFF
TRBJ1-1	TRBV7-9	CASSLPGSSNTEAFF
TRBJ1-2	TRBV19	CASRKQGTGYTF
TRBJ2-5	TRBV7-2	CASTQGDYQETQYF
TRBJ2-2	TRBV5-6	CGSSSLGAVGELFF
TRBJ1-1	TRBV5-6	CASTWGGTEAFF
TRBJ2-5	TRBV5-1	CASLRTGASQETQYF